Presented here are 19 T cell receptor beta chains from one specimen sequenced in a study of CD8 T cells in ankylosing spondylitis. MiXCR, applied by TCRdb to the 5' RACE reads, yields one record per CDR3 protein. This sample has 8,500 to 10,000 distinct CDR3 sequences, with 5% to 6.5% found just once. The sample was blood, either unsorted or a sorted T cell fraction (not recorded which). The receptors originated from a female donor with ankylosing spondylitis or in good health (not recorded which).

This clonotype was seen many times. This chain joins TRBV9 and TRBJ1-5; possibly TRBD1 for D (5 bases). In germline, CDR1 is SGDLS, CDR2 YYNGEE. With 4 bases removed from V and 5 bases from J, the gap between germline ends came to 13 bases. This CDR3 spans 14 amino acids. The CDR3 coding sequence is TGTGCCAGCAGCCAAGGGGACCCTGATCAGCCCCAGCATTTT. Its protein product is CASSQGDPDQPQHF. The variable domain in full, completed from reference TRBV9 and TRBJ1-5, reads DSGVTQTPKHLITATGQRVTLRCSPRSGDLSVYWYQQSLDQGLQFLIQYYNGEERAKGNILERFSAQQFPDLHSELNLSSLELGDSALYFCASSQGDPDQPQHFGDGTRLSIL.

This clonotype was observed at least ten times. The chain is built from TRBV9 and TRBJ2-5, with a weak D call TRBD2 (5 bases). The CDR3 consists of 13 residues. CDR1 and CDR2 (germline): SGDLS, YYNGEE. V was pared by 0 bases and J by 5 bases, with 8 bases between. The CDR3 DNA follows: TGTGCCAGCAGCGTAGAACCGGGGGAGACCCAGTACTTC. Protein: CASSVEPGETQYF.

This clonotype was seen ten or more times. The chain is built from TRBV9 and TRBJ2-1; TRBD2 aligns across 8 bases. V lost 3 bases, J lost 0 bases, and 11 bases stayed unmatched. CDR3 length: 18 amino acids. Germline V gene lookup returns CDR1 SGDLS and CDR2 YYNGEE. The CDR3: CASSGRLAGSSSYNEQFF. The DNA of the CDR3 is TGTGCCAGCAGCGGCAGGCTAGCGGGCTCTAGCTCCTACAATGAGCAGTTCTTC.

The sample holds one count of this clonotype. CDR3 nucleotides: TGTGCCAGCAGCTGTGGACTAGCGGATTTCACAGATACGCAGTATTTT. Protein product: CASSCGLADFTDTQYF. The chain combines TRBV9 with TRBJ2-3; the match to TRBD2 covers 10 bases. Germline CDR1 is SGDLS and CDR2 is YYNGEE. Losses at the gene ends were 4 bases for V and 2 bases for J; bases not matched to a gene: 7. The CDR3 has 16 residues.

This clonotype has ten or more counts. The chain is built from TRBV9 and TRBJ1-1, with 10 bases lining up with TRBD1. Trimming removed 3 bases from V and 5 bases from J; junction bases left unmatched: 13. This CDR3 is built from 17 residues. Germline V CDR1 and CDR2: SGDLS, YYNGEE. This chain's CDR3 is CASSARQPGQGSTEAFF. The CDR3 nucleotides read TGTGCCAGCAGCGCGCGACAACCGGGACAGGGGTCTACTGAAGCTTTCTTT. Looking up the rest from reference TRBV9 and TRBJ1-1 gives the full variable domain: DSGVTQTPKHLITATGQRVTLRCSPRSGDLSVYWYQQSLDQGLQFLIQYYNGEERAKGNILERFSAQQFPDLHSELNLSSLELGDSALYFCASSARQPGQGSTEAFFGQGTRLTVV.

The chain is built from TRBV9 and TRBJ2-3, with 7 bases identical to TRBD1. Germline CDR1 reads SGDLS; CDR2 reads YYNGEE. This CDR3 is 15 amino acids long. V lost 4 bases and J lost 0; bases outside the gene matches: 5. CDR3 DNA sequence: TGTGCCAGCAGCACAAGACAGGGTAGCACAGATACGCAGTATTTT. It specifies CASSTRQGSTDTQYF.

In this sample, this clonotype turned up a few times. This chain connects TRBV9 to TRBJ1-1; D may be TRBD1 (6 bases). Germline assignment: CDR1 SGDLS and CDR2 YYNGEE. The CDR3 has 17 residues. V lost 0 bases and J 5 bases, leaving 20 bases between the germline ends. The CDR3 reads CASSVGEGRGAITEAFF. The CDR3 DNA reads as TGTGCCAGCAGCGTAGGGGAGGGCAGGGGCGCGATAACTGAAGCTTTCTTT.

This clonotype was found a few times. The chain carries TRBV9 and TRBJ2-5, with D unresolved. This CDR3 is built from 15 residues. Looked up from germline, CDR1 is SGDLS and CDR2 is YYNGEE. V was trimmed by 4 bases and J by 3 bases, leaving 16 bases between them. The CDR3 loop is CASSPFTMAEETQYF. The CDR3 DNA is TGTGCCAGCAGCCCCTTCACAATGGCCGAAGAGACCCAGTACTTC.

This clonotype was seen repeatedly, ten times or more. This chain joins TRBV9 and TRBJ2-1; 8 nucleotides match TRBD2. Germline values: CDR1 SGDLS, CDR2 YYNGEE. CDR3 length: 13 residues. The V and J ends lost 4 bases and 5 bases, in that order; junction bases with no gene match: 2. The CDR3 coding sequence is TGTGCCAGCAGCACTAGCGGAGACAATGAGCAGTTCTTC. Residues: CASSTSGDNEQFF.

This clonotype was detected ten times or more. This chain joins TRBV9 and TRBJ2-3, with D possibly matching TRBD2 (6 bases). Germline V gives CDR1 SGDLS, CDR2 YYNGEE. V was trimmed by 10 bases and J by 3 bases, leaving 9 bases between them. The CDR3 contains 11 residues. The CDR3 DNA is TGTGCCGGCGGGGAGACAGATACGCAGTATTTT. It encodes CAGGETDTQYF.

By frequency in the sample, this clonotype is medium-sized (0.01 to 0.1%). V gene TRBV9 combines with J gene TRBJ2-7, with D perhaps being TRBD1 or TRBD2 (5 bases each). Germline CDR1 reads SGDLS; CDR2 reads YYNGEE. There are 15 residues in the CDR3. V was shortened by 0 bases and J by 2 bases, with 12 bases between the two germline ends. CDR3 sequence (DNA): TGTGCCAGCAGCGTAGGCCGGGACGGACCCTACGAGCAGTACTTC. It codes for CASSVGRDGPYEQYF.

This clonotype was observed at least ten times. V and J are TRBV9 and TRBJ2-2; TRBD2 agrees at 8 bases. The ends lost 0 bases at V and 6 bases at J; junction bases unmatched: 4. The CDR3 runs to 15 residues. Germline assignment: CDR1 SGDLS and CDR2 YYNGEE. Here the CDR3 reads CASSVGGLAAGELFF. CDR3 DNA sequence: TGTGCCAGCAGCGTAGGCGGACTAGCAGCCGGGGAGCTGTTTTTT.

This clonotype was found many times. V gene TRBV9 combines with J gene TRBJ1-4; possible D gene TRBD1, 6 bases. CDR1 is SGDLS and CDR2 is YYNGEE in the germline V gene. V was trimmed by 0 bases and J by 8 bases, leaving 17 bases between them. The CDR3 contains 16 residues. In nucleotides, the CDR3 is TGTGCCAGCAGCGTAGACGAGGGGGGAGAGTACGAAAAACTGTTTTTT. Protein sequence: CASSVDEGGEYEKLFF.

This clonotype has ten or more counts. The chain couples TRBV9 to TRBJ1-6, with D unresolved. There are 14 residues in the CDR3. V shed 0 bases and J shed 4 bases, with 5 bases lying between them. CDR1 is SGDLS, CDR2 YYNGEE, per germline. The CDR3 nucleotides are TGTGCCAGCAGCGTAGAGGGATATAATTCACCCCTCCACTTT. Residues: CASSVEGYNSPLHF.

This clonotype appeared many times. V and J are TRBV9 and TRBJ2-4; 9 bases are shared with TRBD2. The CDR3 sequence is 16 residues long. The junction had 9 bases not matched to a gene; V was cut back by 0 bases and J by 8 bases. The germline CDR1 and CDR2 sequences are SGDLS and YYNGEE. DNA for the CDR3: TGTGCCAGCAGCGTAGCTGGGCGGGAGGGGGCAGACATTCAGTACTTC. It encodes CASSVAGREGADIQYF. The full variable domain, with the rest looked up from reference TRBV9 and TRBJ2-4, is DSGVTQTPKHLITATGQRVTLRCSPRSGDLSVYWYQQSLDQGLQFLIQYYNGEERAKGNILERFSAQQFPDLHSELNLSSLELGDSALYFCASSVAGREGADIQYFGAGTRLSVL.

This clonotype was found many times. The V gene is TRBV9, the J gene TRBJ2-7; tentative D call: TRBD2 (5 bases). Germline V gives CDR1 SGDLS, CDR2 YYNGEE. V shed 0 bases and J shed 6 bases, with 13 bases lying between them. The CDR3 length is 14 residues. This CDR3 reads CASSVGASSGEQYF. Written as DNA, the CDR3 is TGTGCCAGCAGCGTAGGAGCTAGCTCGGGCGAGCAGTACTTC.

This clonotype appeared many times. V gene TRBV9 combines with J gene TRBJ1-2; TRBD1 might be the D (5 bases). With 3 bases removed from V and 0 bases from J, the gap between germline ends came to 12 bases. The CDR3 runs 15 residues. The V gene's germline CDR1 is SGDLS and CDR2 YYNGEE. Here the CDR3 DNA reads TGTGCCAGCAGCGAGGGGACTGCAGCTAACTATGGCTACACCTTC. It translates to CASSEGTAANYGYTF.

This clonotype was observed many times. The rearrangement joins TRBV9 to TRBJ2-7, with 8 positions matching TRBD1. Germline V gene lookup returns CDR1 SGDLS and CDR2 YYNGEE. CDR3 size: 16 residues. V lost 0 bases, J lost 2 bases, and 7 bases stayed unmatched. The CDR3 coding sequence is TGTGCCAGCAGCGTAGATCCAGGACAGGGAACCTACGAGCAGTACTTC. Amino acids: CASSVDPGQGTYEQYF.

This clonotype was observed many times. The chain joins TRBV9 to TRBJ1-1, with TRBD1 identical over 10 bases. The CDR3 extends over 16 amino acids. CDR1 SGDLS and CDR2 YYNGEE come from the germline V gene. With 3 bases clipped from V and 3 bases from J, the junction kept 8 bases outside the gene matches. CDR3 sequence reads: CASSATGGETHTEAFF. The CDR3 DNA reads as TGTGCCAGCAGCGCGACAGGGGGCGAAACTCACACTGAAGCTTTCTTT.